The clone carrying this T cell receptor beta chain has a handful of counts. Its antigen is undetermined. This CDR3 contains 15 residues. Trimming cost V 3 bases and J 8 bases; bases outside gene matches: 8. Germline-derived CDR1 and CDR2 are SGHTA and FQGNSA. This sample was taken from a study of T cells in Graves' hyperthyroidism and ophthalmopathy. Study findings and constraints: Ophthalmopathy and stable hyperthyroidism were separated by a 13 V-J model.

Amplification targeted TCR beta CDR3 regions from RNA transcripts. The TCR CDR3 was amplified in a first-round RT-PCR using the HTBI primer set. TCRdb reprocessed the multiplex PCR reads via MiXCR and lists one record per CDR3 protein. Of under 800,000 distinct CDR3 sequences in the sample, 12% to 15% are singletons; the top ten hold roughly a tenth. Across 18 months, stable Graves' hyperthyroidism was marked by no progression to ophthalmopathy. Newly diagnosed patients aged 18 to 65 had hyperthyroidism of under 2 months' duration. Investigators excluded patients with uncontrolled infection, other autoimmune disease, pregnancy or lactation.

The TCR comes from a woman aged 18-30 years with Graves' hyperthyroidism. The material sequenced was blood. The chain has TRBV7-2 and TRBJ2-4; 9 positions agree with TRBD1. Written as DNA, the CDR3 is TGTGCCAGCAGCTTGTCCAAGACAGGGGGAGACATTCAGTACTTC. Translated: CASSLSKTGGDIQYF.